The 13 T cell receptor beta chains listed next were all sequenced from one sample in a study of blood T cell repertoires in COVID-19. Sequenced by immunoSEQ multiplex PCR; TCRdb stores in-frame clones only, minus some. The sample includes around 440,000 clones, approximately 88% of them seen just once. Sequenced sample: peripheral blood. These receptors came from a woman aged 45-65 years with COVID-19, enrolled during active disease.

The chain combines TRBV2 with TRBJ1-2; D gene unclear. The CDR3 spans 14 residues. V was trimmed by 6 bases and J by 6 bases, leaving 17 bases between them. The germline gives CDR1 SNHLY, CDR2 FYNNEI. The DNA for the CDR3 is TGTGCCAGCAGCGTAAGGATGGGAGATGATGGCTACACCTTC. Translating it yields CASSVRMGDDGYTF.

The rearrangement links TRBV28 to TRBJ2-3; 8 nucleotides line up with TRBD2. Trimming took 5 bases from V and 2 from J; bases not matched to a gene: 9. CDR1 and CDR2 from the germline V gene are MDHEN and SYDVKM. The CDR3 length is 16 residues. In DNA form, the CDR3 reads TGTGCCAGCAGTCCGTCCCGCGGGGGGATCACAGATACGCAGTATTTT. Translating gives CASSPSRGGITDTQYF.

The V and J genes are TRBV4-1 and TRBJ1-2; 9 bases line up with TRBD1. Trimming took 1 base from V and 8 from J; bases not matched to a gene: 2. Germline lookup yields CDR1 MGHRA and CDR2 YSYEKL. CDR3 length equals 13 residues. The CDR3 bases are TGCGCCAGCAGCCAAGTAGGGACAGGGGGCTACACCTTC. This sequence encodes CASSQVGTGGYTF.

The rearrangement uses TRBV29-1 and TRBJ2-6; D remains ambiguous. Per germline, CDR1 SQVTM and CDR2 ANQGSEA. The ends were cut back, 6 bases at V and 0 bases at J, with 6 bases in the middle. CDR3 size: 13 residues. The CDR3: CSVGRSGANVLTF. CDR3 coding DNA: TGCAGCGTGGGCCGCTCTGGGGCCAACGTCCTGACTTTC. Full variable domain (missing parts from reference TRBV29-1 and TRBJ2-6): SAVISQKPSRDICQRGTSLTIQCQVDSQVTMMFWYRQQPGQSLTLIATANQGSEATYESGFVIDKFPISRPNLTFSTLTVSNMSPEDSSIYLCSVGRSGANVLTFGAGSRLTVL.

This clone has just one count. The chain is built from TRBV18 and TRBJ1-5, with 8 positions matching TRBD1. The germline V gene has CDR1 KGHSH and CDR2 LQKENI. The CDR3 runs to 14 residues. Trimming cost V 3 bases and J 6 bases; bases outside gene matches: 4. CDR3: CASSPTGEGQPQHF. The CDR3 DNA is TGTGCCAGCTCACCGACAGGGGAAGGTCAGCCCCAGCATTTT.

The genes are TRBV5-1 and TRBJ2-1, with TRBD2 identical over 7 bases. V shed 4 bases, J shed 9 bases, and the junction held 7 bases outside the gene matches. The germline V gene has CDR1 SGHRS and CDR2 YFSETQ. This CDR3 is 13 amino acids long. The CDR3, as DNA: TGCGCCAGCAGCATCCGAGGGAGGGTTGAGCAGTTCTTC. This translates into CASSIRGRVEQFF.

The chain is built from TRBV12-3 or TRBV12-4 and TRBJ1-6; no reliable D call. CDR3 length: 12 residues. The V end was cut by 8 bases, the J end by 8 bases, with 10 bases between. The CDR3 loop reads CASCRTDSPLHF. Here the CDR3 DNA reads TGTGCCAGCTGCCGTACAGATTCACCCCTCCACTTT.

The chain is built from TRBV19 and TRBJ1-1, with TRBD1 matching over 8 bases. The V gene end was trimmed by 3 bases and the J gene end by 7 bases; junction bases not matched to a gene: 4. Germline CDR1 LNHDA, CDR2 SQIVND (reference sequence). The CDR3 totals 13 residues. Here the CDR3 reads CASSIRGTGEAFF. CDR3 DNA sequence: TGTGCCAGTAGTATTCGGGGGACAGGTGAAGCTTTCTTT.

This chain joins TRBV7-9 and TRBJ1-2, with D perhaps TRBD1 (5 bases). V lost 5 bases, J lost 2 bases, and 9 bases lay in between. Looked up from germline, CDR1 is SEHNR and CDR2 is FQNEAQ (reference sequence). This CDR3 region has 13 residues. DNA of the CDR3: TGTGCCAGCAGCCAAGGGGTCAACTATGGCTACACCTTC. This gives the protein CASSQGVNYGYTF.

This clone appeared a single time. The chain recombines TRBV4-1 with TRBJ1-2, with 8 nucleotides matching TRBD1. CDR3 length equals 19 residues. Germline V gene sequence: CDR1 MGHRA, CDR2 YSYEKL. Trimming removed 4 bases from V and 1 base from J; junction bases left unmatched: 17. The CDR3 sequence: CASSPTGVTGGFYNYGYTF. The CDR3 DNA follows: TGCGCCAGCAGCCCCACCGGAGTTACAGGGGGTTTTTATAACTATGGCTACACCTTC.

V and J are TRBV4-1 and TRBJ1-1, with 10 bases fitting TRBD1. This CDR3 is 14 amino acids long. After removal of 1 base from V and 10 bases from J, the junction contained 6 bases not matched to a gene. Germline lookup yields CDR1 MGHRA and CDR2 YSYEKL. For the CDR3, the DNA is TGCGCCAGCAGCCAAGGACAGGGGGCGGGCGGAGCTTTCTTT. Translation gives CASSQGQGAGGAFF.

CDR3 in amino acids: CAWSIDSGGSLHF. The CDR3 bases are TGTGCCTGGAGTATCGACAGTGGGGGGTCCCTCCACTTT. This sequence joins TRBV30 and TRBJ1-6; D is possibly TRBD1 (5 bases). V dropped 2 bases and J dropped 14 bases, with 16 bases sitting between them. The germline gives CDR1 GTSNPN, CDR2 SVGIG (reference sequence). The CDR3 extends over 13 amino acids.

The chain uses TRBV24-1 and TRBJ1-2, with no clear D. Germline CDR1 and CDR2: KGHDR and SFDVKD. This CDR3 spans 12 amino acids. V lost 4 bases and J 8 bases, leaving 10 bases between the germline ends. CDR3 region: CATSEGRDGYTF. CDR3 DNA sequence: TGTGCCACCAGTGAGGGGAGAGACGGCTACACCTTC.